Shown below are 6 T cell receptor beta chains from a single sample sequenced in a study of blood T cell repertoires in COVID-19. The method was immunoSEQ multiplex PCR; TCRdb's version includes in-frame clones alone and lacks a portion of them. The repertoire consists of roughly 75,000 clones, with approximately 87% occurring once and the leading ten covering around a sixth. Sequences were obtained from peripheral blood. The receptors come from an elderly man in a cohort sampled during active COVID-19.

V and J are TRBV6-6 and TRBJ1-6, with a weak D call TRBD1 (5 bases). Trimming removed 11 bases from V and 4 bases from J, with 18 bases in between. The CDR3 is made up of 15 amino acids. CDR1 is MNHNY and CDR2 is SVGAGI in the germline V gene (reference sequence). In DNA form, the CDR3 reads TGTGCCCCCATGCTCGGACACGGTTATAATTCACCCCTCCACTTT. Protein sequence: CAPMLGHGYNSPLHF.

The CDR3 spells CASSLQRGGPDTQYF. The CDR3 coding sequence is TGTGCCAGCAGCTTACAGCGGGGGGGTCCCGATACGCAGTATTTT. The V and J genes are TRBV11-2 and TRBJ2-3; 10 positions agree with TRBD2. The ends lost 2 bases at V and 6 bases at J; junction bases unmatched: 5. This CDR3 contains 15 residues. Germline assignment: CDR1 SGHAT and CDR2 FQNNGV.

The J gene is TRBJ2-5, the V gene TRBV19, with 7 nucleotides matching TRBD1. This CDR3 has 14 amino acids. Germline CDR1 is LNHDA and CDR2 is SQIVND (reference sequence). Trimming removed 7 bases from V and 2 bases from J; junction bases left unmatched: 7. The CDR3 bases are TGTGCCAGTACCCCGGGACAGATACAAGAGACCCAGTACTTC. It codes for CASTPGQIQETQYF.

This clone appeared a few times. The chain is built from TRBV19 and TRBJ2-7; 8 nucleotides align to TRBD2. The germline V gene has CDR1 LNHDA and CDR2 SQIVND (reference sequence). With V trimmed by 3 bases and J by 3 bases, 7 bases remained unmatched. CDR3 length: 15 amino acids. The DNA of the CDR3 is TGTGCCAGTAGTATTAGCGGGGCCATGAACTACGAGCAGTACTTC. Translation: CASSISGAMNYEQYF.

The CDR3 protein is CASRTPNYGYTF. As DNA, the CDR3 is TGTGCCAGCAGGACACCAAACTATGGCTACACCTTC. V and J are TRBV2 and TRBJ1-2; no firm D call. V lost 6 bases and J lost 2, with 7 bases in between. Germline values: CDR1 SNHLY, CDR2 FYNNEI. The length of the CDR3 is 12 residues.

The chain is built from TRBV3-1 (or the pseudogene TRBV3-2) and TRBJ2-7; TRBD2 matches 9 bases. Germline V lookup: CDR1 LGHDT, CDR2 YNNKEL (reference sequence). CDR3 length: 14 residues. Trimming took 7 bases from V and 3 from J; bases not matched to a gene: 7. CDR3 protein: CASTTGTSSYEQYF. The CDR3 DNA follows: TGTGCCAGCACCACCGGGACTAGCAGCTACGAGCAGTACTTC.